Listed here are 5 T cell receptor beta chains from one sample, sequenced in a study of T cells after yellow fever vaccination. TCRdb reprocessed the 5' RACE reads with MiXCR, giving one entry per CDR3 protein. This table holds 40,000 or so distinct CDR3 sequences, 6% to 7% found once. The sample consisted of CD8+ T cells not binding an NS4B(214-222) dextramer, sorted from PBMCs, taken 45 days after the yellow fever booster vaccination. These receptors originate from a man aged 30 to 39 who received the YFV17D yellow fever vaccine.

The sample holds many counts of this clonotype. The V and J genes are TRBV6-5 and TRBJ1-5; D possibly corresponds to TRBD1 (6 bases). V lost 7 bases and J lost 14, with 15 bases in between. This CDR3 has 11 residues. CDR1 and CDR2 (germline): MNHEY, SVGAGI. The CDR3: CASMGSGGKHF. In nucleotides, the CDR3 is TGTGCCAGCATGGGTTCGGGGGGCAAGCATTTT.

This clonotype has at least ten counts. This rearrangement joins TRBV4-3 to TRBJ2-1; 14 bases map to TRBD2. Germline CDR1 is LGHNA and CDR2 is YSLEER. The CDR3 spans 16 residues. The V segment lost 7 bases and the J segment 6 bases; nucleotides outside the gene matches: 8. Here the CDR3 reads CASTPWGTSGGNEQFF. CDR3 nucleotide sequence: TGCGCCAGCACCCCTTGGGGGACTAGCGGGGGCAATGAGCAGTTCTTC.

This clonotype was seen ten or more times. The V and J genes are TRBV5-1 and TRBJ2-5; possibly TRBD2 for D (7 bases). Trimming shortened V by 5 bases and J by 1 base, and 12 bases separated the two germline ends. Germline CDR1 and CDR2: SGHRS and YFSETQ. The CDR3 spans 14 residues. The DNA for the CDR3 is TGCGCCAGCAGTTGGGGGGGCACCCAAGAGACCCAGTACTTC. Its protein is CASSWGGTQETQYF. Combining the CDR3 with reference TRBV5-1 and TRBJ2-5 gives the whole variable domain KAGVTQTPRYLIKTRGQQVTLSCSPISGHRSVSWYQQTPGQGLQFLFEYFSETQRNKGNFPGRFSGRQFSNSRSEMNVSTLELGDSALYLCASSWGGTQETQYFGPGTRLLVL.

This clonotype was detected a few times. The rearrangement joins TRBV5-4 to TRBJ2-1, with 13 nucleotides matching TRBD2. Germline CDR1 and CDR2: SGHNT and YYREEE (reference sequence). Trimming took 4 bases from V and 2 from J; bases not matched to a gene: 3. CDR3 size: 16 residues. The CDR3 sequence: CASSVGLAGAYNEQFF. In DNA form, the CDR3 reads TGTGCCAGCAGCGTCGGACTAGCGGGAGCCTACAATGAGCAGTTCTTC. The full variable domain, its missing parts supplied by reference TRBV5-4 and TRBJ2-1, is ETGVTQSPTHLIKTRGQQVTLRCSSQSGHNTVSWYQQALGQGPQFIFQYYREEENGRGNFPPRFSGLQFPNYSSELNVNALELDDSALYLCASSVGLAGAYNEQFFGPGTRLTVL.

In its sample, this clonotype was seen many times. V and J are TRBV27 and TRBJ1-2; D unresolved. Looked up from germline, CDR1 is MNHEY and CDR2 is SMNVEV (reference sequence). This CDR3 has 12 residues. Trimming shortened V by 5 bases and J by 3 bases, and 7 bases separated the two germline ends. CDR3 DNA: TGTGCCAGCAGTCGCGGGCACTATGGCTACACCTTC. Encoded protein: CASSRGHYGYTF.